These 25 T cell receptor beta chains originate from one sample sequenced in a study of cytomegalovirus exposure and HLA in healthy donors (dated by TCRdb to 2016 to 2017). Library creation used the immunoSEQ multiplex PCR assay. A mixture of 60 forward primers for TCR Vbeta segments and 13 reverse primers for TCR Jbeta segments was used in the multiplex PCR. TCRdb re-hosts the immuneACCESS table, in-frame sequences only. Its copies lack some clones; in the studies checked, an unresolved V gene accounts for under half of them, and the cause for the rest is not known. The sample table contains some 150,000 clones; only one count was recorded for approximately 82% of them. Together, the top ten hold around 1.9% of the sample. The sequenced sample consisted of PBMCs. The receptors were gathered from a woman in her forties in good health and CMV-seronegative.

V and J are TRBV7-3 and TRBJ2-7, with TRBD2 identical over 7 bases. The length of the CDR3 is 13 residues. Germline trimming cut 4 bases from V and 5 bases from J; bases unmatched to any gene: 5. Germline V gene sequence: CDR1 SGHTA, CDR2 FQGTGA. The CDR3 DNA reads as TGTGCCAGCAGCTCCGCCCGGGGGGACGAGCAGTACTTC. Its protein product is CASSSARGDEQYF.

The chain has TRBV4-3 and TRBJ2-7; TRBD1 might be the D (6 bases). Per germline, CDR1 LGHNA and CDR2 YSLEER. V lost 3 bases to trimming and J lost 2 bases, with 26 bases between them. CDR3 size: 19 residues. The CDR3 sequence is CASSQTVHQPFGQPYEQYF. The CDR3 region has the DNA TGCGCCAGCAGCCAGACTGTACACCAACCATTCGGACAGCCCTACGAGCAGTACTTC.

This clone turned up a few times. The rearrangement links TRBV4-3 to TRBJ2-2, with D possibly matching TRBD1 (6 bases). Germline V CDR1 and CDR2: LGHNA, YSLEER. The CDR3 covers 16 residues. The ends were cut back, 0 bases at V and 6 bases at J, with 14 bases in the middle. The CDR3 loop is CASSQESTRGPGELFF. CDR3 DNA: TGCGCCAGCAGCCAAGAAAGTACCAGGGGACCCGGGGAGCTGTTTTTT.

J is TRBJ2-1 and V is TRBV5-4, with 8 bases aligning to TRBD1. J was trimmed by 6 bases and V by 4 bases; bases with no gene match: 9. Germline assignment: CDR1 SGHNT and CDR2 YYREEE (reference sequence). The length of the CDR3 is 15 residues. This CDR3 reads CASSTTGGPANEQFF. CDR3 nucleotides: TGTGCCAGCAGCACTACAGGGGGTCCGGCCAATGAGCAGTTCTTC. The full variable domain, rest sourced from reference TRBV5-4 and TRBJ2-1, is ETGVTQSPTHLIKTRGQQVTLRCSSQSGHNTVSWYQQALGQGPQFIFQYYREEENGRGNFPPRFSGLQFPNYSSELNVNALELDDSALYLCASSTTGGPANEQFFGPGTRLTVL.

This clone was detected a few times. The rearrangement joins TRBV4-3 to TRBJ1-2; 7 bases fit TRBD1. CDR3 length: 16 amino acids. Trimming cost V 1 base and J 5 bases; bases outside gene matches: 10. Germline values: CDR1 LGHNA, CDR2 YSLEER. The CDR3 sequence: CASSQVAGQGVYGYTF. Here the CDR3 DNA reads TGCGCCAGCAGCCAAGTTGCCGGGCAGGGGGTTTATGGCTACACCTTC.

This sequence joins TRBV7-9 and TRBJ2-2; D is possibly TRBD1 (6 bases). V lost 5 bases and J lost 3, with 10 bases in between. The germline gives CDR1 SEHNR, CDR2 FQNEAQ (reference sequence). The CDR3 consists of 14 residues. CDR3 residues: CASSPGQYTGELFF. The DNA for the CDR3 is TGTGCCAGCAGCCCAGGACAGTACACCGGGGAGCTGTTTTTT.

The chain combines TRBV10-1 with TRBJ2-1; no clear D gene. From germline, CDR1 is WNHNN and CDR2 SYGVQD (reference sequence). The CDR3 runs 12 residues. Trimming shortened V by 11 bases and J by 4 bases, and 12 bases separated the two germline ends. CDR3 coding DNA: TGCGCCGTACGACATCGATACAATGAGCAGTTCTTC. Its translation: CAVRHRYNEQFF.

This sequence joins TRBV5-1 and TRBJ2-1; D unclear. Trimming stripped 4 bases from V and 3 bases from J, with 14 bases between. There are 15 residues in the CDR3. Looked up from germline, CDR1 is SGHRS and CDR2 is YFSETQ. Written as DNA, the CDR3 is TGCGCCAGCAGCCAAAGCGACCCCAACTACAATGAGCAGTTCTTC. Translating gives CASSQSDPNYNEQFF.

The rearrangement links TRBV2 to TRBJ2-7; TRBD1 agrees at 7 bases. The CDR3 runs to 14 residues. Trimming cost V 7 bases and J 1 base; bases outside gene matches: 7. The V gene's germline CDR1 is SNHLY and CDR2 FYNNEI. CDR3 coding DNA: TGTGCCAGCACTAGGACAGGAAATTCCTACGAGCAGTACTTC. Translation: CASTRTGNSYEQYF.

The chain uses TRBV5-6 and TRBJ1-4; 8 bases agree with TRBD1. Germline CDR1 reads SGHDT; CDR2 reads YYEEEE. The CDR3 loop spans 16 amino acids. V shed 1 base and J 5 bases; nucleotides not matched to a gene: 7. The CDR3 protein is CASSLFGTGLNEKLFF. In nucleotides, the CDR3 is TGTGCCAGCAGCTTGTTCGGGACAGGCTTAAATGAAAAACTGTTTTTT. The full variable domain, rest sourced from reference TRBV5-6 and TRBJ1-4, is DAGVTQSPTHLIKTRGQQVTLRCSPKSGHDTVSWYQQALGQGPQFIFQYYEEEERQRGNFPDRFSGHQFPNYSSELNVNALLLGDSALYLCASSLFGTGLNEKLFFGSGTQLSVL.

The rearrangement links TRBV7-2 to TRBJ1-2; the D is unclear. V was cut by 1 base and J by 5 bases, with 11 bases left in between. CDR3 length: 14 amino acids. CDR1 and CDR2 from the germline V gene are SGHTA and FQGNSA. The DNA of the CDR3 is TGTGCCAGCAGCTTAGGGCCACAGTTTTATGGCTACACCTTC. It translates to CASSLGPQFYGYTF.

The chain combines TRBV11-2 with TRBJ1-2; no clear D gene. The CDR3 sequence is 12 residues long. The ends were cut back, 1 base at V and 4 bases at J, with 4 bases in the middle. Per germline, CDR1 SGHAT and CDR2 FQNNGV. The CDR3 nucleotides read TGTGCCAGCAGCTTAGGTCGCTATGGCTACACCTTC. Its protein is CASSLGRYGYTF.

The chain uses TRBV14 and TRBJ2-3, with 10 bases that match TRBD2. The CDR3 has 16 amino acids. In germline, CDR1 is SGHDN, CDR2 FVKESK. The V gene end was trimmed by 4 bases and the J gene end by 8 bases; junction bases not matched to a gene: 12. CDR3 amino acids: CASSPLGLAGVSTQYF. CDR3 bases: TGTGCCAGCAGCCCCCTGGGCCTAGCGGGAGTCAGTACGCAGTATTTT.

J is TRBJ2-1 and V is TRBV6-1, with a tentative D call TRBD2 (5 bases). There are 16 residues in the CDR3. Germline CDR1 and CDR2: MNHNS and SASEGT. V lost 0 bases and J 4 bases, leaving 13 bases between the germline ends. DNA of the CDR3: TGTGCCAGCAGTGAAGCCCCGGACGGGATTTACAATGAGCAGTTCTTC. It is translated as CASSEAPDGIYNEQFF.

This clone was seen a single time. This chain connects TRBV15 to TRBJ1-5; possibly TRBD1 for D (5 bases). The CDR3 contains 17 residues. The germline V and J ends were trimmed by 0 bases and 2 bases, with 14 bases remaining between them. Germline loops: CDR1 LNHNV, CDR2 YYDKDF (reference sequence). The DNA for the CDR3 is TGTGCCACCAGCAGAGAAAGGTTCAGGGCGGGCAATCAGCCCCAGCATTTT. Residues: CATSRERFRAGNQPQHF.

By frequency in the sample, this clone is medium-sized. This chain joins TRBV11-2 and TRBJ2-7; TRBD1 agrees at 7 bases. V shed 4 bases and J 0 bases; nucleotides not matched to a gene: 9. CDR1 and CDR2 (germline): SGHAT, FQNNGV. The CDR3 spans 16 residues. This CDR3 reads CASSSHSGTVSYEQYF. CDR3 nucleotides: TGTGCCAGCAGCTCACACTCCGGGACAGTCTCCTACGAGCAGTACTTC.

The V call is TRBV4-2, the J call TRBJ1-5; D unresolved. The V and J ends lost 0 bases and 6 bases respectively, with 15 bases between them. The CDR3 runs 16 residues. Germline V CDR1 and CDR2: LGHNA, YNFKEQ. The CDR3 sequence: CASSQDPPVGAQPQHF. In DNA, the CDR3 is TGTGCCAGCAGCCAAGATCCCCCCGTCGGAGCTCAGCCCCAGCATTTT.

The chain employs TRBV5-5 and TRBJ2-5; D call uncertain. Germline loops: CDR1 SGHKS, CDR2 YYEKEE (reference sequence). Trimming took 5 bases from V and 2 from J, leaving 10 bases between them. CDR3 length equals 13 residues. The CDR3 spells CASSLYGQETQYF. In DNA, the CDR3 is TGTGCCAGCAGTTTATACGGGCAAGAGACCCAGTACTTC.

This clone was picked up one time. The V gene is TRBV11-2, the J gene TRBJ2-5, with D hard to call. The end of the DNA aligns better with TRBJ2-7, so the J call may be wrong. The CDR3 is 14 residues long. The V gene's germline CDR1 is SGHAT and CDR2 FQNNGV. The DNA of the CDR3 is TGTGCCAGCAGCTTAGATCCATTCCTCTACGAGCAGTACTTC. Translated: CASSLDPFLYEQYF.

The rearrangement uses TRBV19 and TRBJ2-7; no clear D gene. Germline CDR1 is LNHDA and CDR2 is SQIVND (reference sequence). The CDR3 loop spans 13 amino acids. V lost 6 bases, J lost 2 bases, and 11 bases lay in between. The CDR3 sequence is CASSNGPAYEQYF. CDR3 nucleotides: TGTGCCAGTAGCAACGGTCCCGCCTACGAGCAGTACTTC.

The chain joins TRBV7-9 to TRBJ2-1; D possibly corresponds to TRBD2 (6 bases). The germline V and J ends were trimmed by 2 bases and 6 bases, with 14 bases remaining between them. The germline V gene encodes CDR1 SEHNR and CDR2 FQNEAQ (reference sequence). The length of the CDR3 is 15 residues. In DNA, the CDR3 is TGTGCCAGCAGCTTATACGTAGCGGCAACCAATGAGCAGTTCTTC. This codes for CASSLYVAATNEQFF. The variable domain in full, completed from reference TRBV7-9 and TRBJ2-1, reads DTGVSQNPRHKITKRGQNVTFRCDPISEHNRLYWYRQTLGQGPEFLTYFQNEAQLEKSRLLSDRFSAERPKGSFSTLEIQRTEQGDSAMYLCASSLYVAATNEQFFGPGTRLTVL.

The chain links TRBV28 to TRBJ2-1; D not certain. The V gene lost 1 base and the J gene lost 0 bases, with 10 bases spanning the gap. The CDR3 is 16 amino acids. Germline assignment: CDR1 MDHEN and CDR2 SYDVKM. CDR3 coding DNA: TGTGCCAGCAGTTTATTATTCCCGAGCTCCTACAATGAGCAGTTCTTC. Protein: CASSLLFPSSYNEQFF. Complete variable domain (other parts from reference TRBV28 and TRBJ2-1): DVKVTQSSRYLVKRTGEKVFLECVQDMDHENMFWYRQDPGLGLRLIYFSYDVKMKEKGDIPEGYSVSREKKERFSLILESASTNQTSMYLCASSLLFPSSYNEQFFGPGTRLTVL.

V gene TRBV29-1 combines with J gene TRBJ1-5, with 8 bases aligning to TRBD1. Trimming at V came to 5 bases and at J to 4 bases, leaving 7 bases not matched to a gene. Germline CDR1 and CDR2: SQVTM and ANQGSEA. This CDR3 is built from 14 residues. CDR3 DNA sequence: TGCAGCGTTAGAGGACAGGGACTAAATCAGCCCCAGCATTTT. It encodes CSVRGQGLNQPQHF.

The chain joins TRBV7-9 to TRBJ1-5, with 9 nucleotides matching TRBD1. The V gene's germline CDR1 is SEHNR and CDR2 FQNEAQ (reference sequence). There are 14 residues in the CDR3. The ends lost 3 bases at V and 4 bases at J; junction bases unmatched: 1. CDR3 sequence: CASSLGQGNQPQHF. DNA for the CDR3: TGTGCCAGCAGCTTGGGACAGGGAAATCAGCCCCAGCATTTT.

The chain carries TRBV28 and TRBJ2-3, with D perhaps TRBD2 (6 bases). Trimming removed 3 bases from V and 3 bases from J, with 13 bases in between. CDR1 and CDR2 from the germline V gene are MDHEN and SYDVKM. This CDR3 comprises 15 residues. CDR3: CASSLAGSGTDTQYF. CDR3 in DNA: TGTGCCAGCAGTTTGGCCGGGAGCGGTACAGATACGCAGTATTTT.